The rows below give T cell receptor beta chains drawn from one sample of a study of response to subunit inactivated influenza vaccine. TCRdb independently ran MiXCR on the RT-PCR reads; one entry per CDR3 protein. The sample contains roughly 570,000 distinct CDR3 sequences, approximately 15% of which appear only once. Sequencing was performed on PBMCs from blood, taken approximately 13 days after vaccination. These receptors originate from a man between 45 and 60 years old who received an inactivated influenza vaccine. CDR3s include the opening cysteine and the closing phenylalanine or tryptophan. A D gene is named only where the DNA matches it firmly. Only some rows state a clone size, as once, few, many or a class for expanded clones.

V gene	D gene	J gene	clone size	CDR3 DNA	CDR3 protein
TRBV5-1	NA	TRBJ2-7	NA	TGCGCCAGCAGCTTACACGATGAGTACAATGAGCAGTACTTC	CASSLHDEYNEQYF
TRBV20-1	NA	TRBJ1-6	NA	TGCAGTGCTAGAGACCCAACTTTCTCCTATAATTCACCCCTCCACTTT	CSARDPTFSYNSPLHF
TRBV29-1	NA	TRBJ1-1	few	TGCAGCGTTGATCAGTTGAACACTGAAGCTTTCTTT	CSVDQLNTEAFF
TRBV18	TRBD1	TRBJ2-6	NA	TGTGCCAGCTCCCTGGAGACAGGGGTCTCTGGGGCCATCGTCCTGACTTTC	CASSLETGVSGAIVLTF
TRBV2	TRBD1	TRBJ1-6	few	TGTGCCAGCAGTGAAAACAGGGGGCGCGAATCACCCCTCCACTTT	CASSENRGRESPLHF
TRBV28	NA	TRBJ2-7	NA	TGTGCCAGCAGTTTTTACAAGGGCCCTGATGAGCAGTACTTC	CASSFYKGPDEQYF
TRBV12-3/TRBV12-4	NA	TRBJ2-3	NA	TGTGCCAGCAGTCCGACGTGGGCAGATACGCAGTATTTT	CASSPTWADTQYF
TRBV9	NA	TRBJ2-1	few	TGTGCCAGCAGCGTAGGGACCAGCAATGAGCAGTTCTTC	CASSVGTSNEQFF
TRBV7-8	TRBD1	TRBJ2-2	many	TGTGCCAGCAGCTTAAAGCCCTCTACAGGGGCTAACACCGGGGAGCTGTTTTTT	CASSLKPSTGANTGELFF
TRBV7-9	NA	TRBJ2-1	NA	TGTGCCAGCAGCCCGCTAGGATCCAATGAGCAGTTCTTC	CASSPLGSNEQFF
TRBV5-1	TRBD1	TRBJ1-6	few	TGCGCCAGCAGCTTGGCCCTCGGAACAGGGGGCTCACCCCTCCACTTT	CASSLALGTGGSPLHF
TRBV4-1	NA	TRBJ2-7	many	TGCGCCAGCAGCCAAGATTTAGGGATCCGATTCTACGAGCAGTACTTC	CASSQDLGIRFYEQYF
TRBV28	TRBD1	TRBJ1-6	NA	TGTGCCAGCTACCCCCGGGACAGAAATTCACCCCTCCACTTT	CASYPRDRNSPLHF
TRBV7-2	NA	TRBJ2-7	NA	TGTGCCAGCAGCTTACGGGCGAGCAGGGACGAGCAGTACTTC	CASSLRASRDEQYF
TRBV28	TRBD1	TRBJ2-7	few	TGTGCCAGCAGGATGGACAGGGGAAGCTCCTACGAGCAGTACTTC	CASRMDRGSSYEQYF
TRBV6-5	TRBD2	TRBJ2-7	few	TGTGCCAGCAGTTACTCGGGACGCCACGGGAGGTTCAGCTACGAGCAGTACTTC	CASSYSGRHGRFSYEQYF
TRBV20-1	NA	TRBJ2-1	NA	TGCAGTGCTAGAGATCATCGGGGTAGCTCCTACAATGAGCAGTTCTTC	CSARDHRGSSYNEQFF
TRBV6-1	NA	TRBJ2-7	NA	TGTGCCAGCAGCGAATCCCCCCCGGGGTGGGGCGAGCAGTACTTC	CASSESPPGWGEQYF
TRBV3-1	NA	TRBJ1-1	many	TGTGCCAGCAGGCTTCTCACAGGGAACGAAGCTTTCTTT	CASRLLTGNEAFF
TRBV5-1	NA	TRBJ1-1	NA	TGCGCCAGCAGCTTCGGGATCGGGGTGAACACTGAAGCTTTCTTT	CASSFGIGVNTEAFF
TRBV7-2	TRBD2	TRBJ2-4	few	TGTGCCAGCAGCTTAGCGCGGGGGGGAAACATTCAGTACTTC	CASSLARGGNIQYF
TRBV5-1	TRBD1	TRBJ2-7	NA	TGCGCCAGCAGCTTCGGACAGGGGGCGAAAGAGCAGTACTTC	CASSFGQGAKEQYF
TRBV6-5	TRBD2	TRBJ2-5	NA	TGTGCCAGCAGTTTACTAGCGGGAGGGCTGGAGACCCAGTACTTC	CASSLLAGGLETQYF
TRBV5-1	NA	TRBJ1-1	few	TGCGCCAGCAGCTTGTTTGACGGCACTGAAGCTTTCTTT	CASSLFDGTEAFF
TRBV7-2	TRBD2	TRBJ2-5	NA	TGTGCCAGCAGCTTAGGACTAGCGGGGTCTTACCAAGAGACCCAGTACTTC	CASSLGLAGSYQETQYF
TRBV7-8	NA	TRBJ2-7	NA	TGTGCCAGCAGCCTCAGGGTTCTAGGGTCCTACGAGCAGTACTTC	CASSLRVLGSYEQYF
TRBV25-1	NA	TRBJ1-2	few	TGTGCCAGCAGTGAAGGGGGGGACGGCTACACCTTC	CASSEGGDGYTF
TRBV4-1	TRBD2	TRBJ2-2	NA	TGCGCCAGCAGCCAAGGTTATGGACTAGCGGGAGGCGGGGAGCTGTTTTTT	CASSQGYGLAGGGELFF
TRBV5-1	NA	TRBJ1-3	many	TGCGCCAGCAGCTTGGGGACAGCCTCTGGAAACACCATATATTTT	CASSLGTASGNTIYF
TRBV18	NA	TRBJ2-5	NA	TGTGCCAGCTCACGGTCAGTTCAAGAGACCCAGTACTTC	CASSRSVQETQYF
TRBV11-2	NA	TRBJ2-7	few	TGTGCCAGCAGCCCGACCCGGGCCACCCATAGGAATATGACCTACGAGCAGTACTTC	CASSPTRATHRNMTYEQYF
TRBV6-1	NA	TRBJ2-1	NA	TGTGCCAGCAGTACCCTACAGGGAAATGAGCAGTTCTTC	CASSTLQGNEQFF
TRBV7-8	TRBD1	TRBJ2-3	many	TGTGCCAGCAGCTTAGTGGGGACAGGGATAGATACGCAGTATTTT	CASSLVGTGIDTQYF
TRBV28	TRBD1	TRBJ1-1	few	TGTGCCAGCAGTTTTTTCGACAGGGGGACCCCTGAAGCTTTCTTT	CASSFFDRGTPEAFF
TRBV7-2	NA	TRBJ2-4	few	TGTGCCAGCAGTCGGGCCAAAAACATTCAGTACTTC	CASSRAKNIQYF
TRBV14	TRBD2	TRBJ2-3	few	TGTGCCAGCAGCCAAGATCTACAGGCGGGGGATGATACGCAGTATTTT	CASSQDLQAGDDTQYF
TRBV14	NA	TRBJ2-7	NA	TGTGCCAGCAGCCCCGGTTGGTACGAGCAGTACTTC	CASSPGWYEQYF
TRBV28	NA	TRBJ2-7	NA	TGTGCCAGCAGTCCGAGGGGCCGCTCCTACGAGCAGTACTTC	CASSPRGRSYEQYF
TRBV20-1	TRBD2	TRBJ2-2	NA	TGCAGTGCTAAACTAGCGGGGCGGACCGGGGAGCTGTTTTTT	CSAKLAGRTGELFF
TRBV12-3/TRBV12-4	TRBD2	TRBJ2-1	many	TGTGCCAGCACATCTAGCGGGAGTGTAAATGAGCAGTTCTTC	CASTSSGSVNEQFF
TRBV12-3/TRBV12-4	NA	TRBJ1-5	NA	TGTGCCAGCAGTCACGGACCCATAAACCAGCCCCAGCATTTT	CASSHGPINQPQHF
TRBV18	NA	TRBJ2-2	few	TGTGCCAGCTCACCTACGGACGGCGCAGACACCGGGGAGCTGTTTTTT	CASSPTDGADTGELFF
TRBV7-9	NA	TRBJ2-7	many	TGTGCCAGCAGCCCGCCAGCGTACGAGCAGTACTTC	CASSPPAYEQYF
TRBV6-5	NA	TRBJ1-1	many	TGTGCCAGCAGTTACGGAGGGAGTAACACTGAAGCTTTCTTT	CASSYGGSNTEAFF
TRBV11-3	TRBD2	TRBJ2-1	few	TGTGCCAGCAGCTCCAGCGGGAGCCTCAATGAGCAGTTCTTC	CASSSSGSLNEQFF
TRBV7-9	NA	TRBJ1-2	few	TGTGCCAGCAGCCTAGCCCATAGTTATGGCTACACCTTC	CASSLAHSYGYTF